Listed below are T cell receptor beta chains from one sample, sequenced in a study of T cell repertoires in cytomegalovirus infection. No antigens are known for them. TCRdb fed the reads into MiXCR, producing one record per CDR3 protein. The data show approximately 910,000 distinct CDR3 sequences, approximately 33% seen once. Material: cultured CD8+ T cells from PBMCs, obtained from culture after CMV antigen stimulation. Every receptor here comes from a human donor in good health (CMV status not recorded). Some clones in this sample may be carry-over from other donors' samples. CDR3s include the opening cysteine and the closing phenylalanine or tryptophan. A D gene is named only where the DNA matches it firmly. Only part of the rows carry a size: once, few, many, or a class if the clone is expanded.

J: TRBJ2-3
V: TRBV20-1
size: -
D: TRBD2
DNA: TGCAGTGCTAGGGGGGCTAGCGGGGGGGCGGGGACAGATACGCAGTATTTT
CDR3: CSARGASGGAGTDTQYF

J: TRBJ2-2
V: TRBV13
size: -
D: -
DNA: TGTGCCAGCAGGGCTAATCGGGCCATAGGGTCCGGGGAGCTGTTTTTT
CDR3: CASRANRAIGSGELFF

J: TRBJ1-1
V: TRBV27
size: -
D: -
DNA: TGTGCCAGCAGTTTGACTCCTCCGGCTCGGACCAACACTGAAGCTTTCTTT
CDR3: CASSLTPPARTNTEAFF

J: TRBJ2-1
V: TRBV7-6
size: many
D: TRBD2
DNA: TGTGCCAGCAGCTCCCCTAGCGGGGGGAACAATGAGCAGTTCTTC
CDR3: CASSSPSGGNNEQFF

J: TRBJ1-2
V: TRBV5-4
size: few
D: -
DNA: TGTGCTTCTAGGGAATCCTATGGCTACACCTTC
CDR3: CASRESYGYTF

J: TRBJ1-1
V: TRBV9
size: -
D: -
DNA: TGTGCCAGCACCGGAATTACTAACACTGAAGCTTTCTTT
CDR3: CASTGITNTEAFF

J: TRBJ1-5
V: TRBV18
size: -
D: -
DNA: TGTGCCAGCTCACCAAGCGCAGATTACAATCAGCCCCAGCATTTT
CDR3: CASSPSADYNQPQHF

J: TRBJ2-7
V: TRBV7-1
size: -
D: -
DNA: TGTGCCAGCAGCCCCCCTCAGGGGGGAGCCGAGCAGTACTTC
CDR3: CASSPPQGGAEQYF

J: TRBJ2-7
V: TRBV5-1
size: -
D: TRBD1
DNA: TGCGCCAGCAGCTTGAACAGGGGCAGGGAGCAGTACTTC
CDR3: CASSLNRGREQYF

J: TRBJ2-1
V: TRBV7-6
size: many
D: -
DNA: TGTGCCAGCAGCTCGACCGAATACAATGAGCAGTTCTTC
CDR3: CASSSTEYNEQFF

J: TRBJ2-2
V: TRBV24-1
size: few
D: -
DNA: TGTGCCACCAGTGGAATAGATGTCGCCGGGGAGCTGTTTTTT
CDR3: CATSGIDVAGELFF

J: TRBJ2-5
V: TRBV7-2
size: many
D: -
DNA: TGTGCCAGCAGCCTCTGGACAGAACAAGAGACCCAGTACTTC
CDR3: CASSLWTEQETQYF

J: TRBJ2-1
V: TRBV9
size: few
D: TRBD2
DNA: TGTGCCAGCAGCGCACGGGCGGGGGGAACCTACAATGAGCAGTTCTTC
CDR3: CASSARAGGTYNEQFF

J: TRBJ1-5
V: TRBV6-1
size: few
D: TRBD1
DNA: TGTGCCAGCAGTGAAGCGGGACAGACTAATCAGCCCCAGCATTTT
CDR3: CASSEAGQTNQPQHF

J: TRBJ2-5
V: TRBV2
size: -
D: -
DNA: TGTGCCAGCAGTCCCTACAACTTTGGGGGGGAGACCCAGTACTTC
CDR3: CASSPYNFGGETQYF

J: TRBJ2-1
V: TRBV5-1
size: -
D: TRBD2
DNA: TGCGCCAGCAGCGACGGACTAGACAATGAGCAGTTCTTC
CDR3: CASSDGLDNEQFF

J: TRBJ1-2
V: TRBV4-1
size: few
D: TRBD1
DNA: TGCGCCAGCAGCCCGGACACCGGGACAGGGTATGGCTACACCTTC
CDR3: CASSPDTGTGYGYTF

J: TRBJ2-1
V: TRBV6-2/TRBV6-3
size: -
D: -
DNA: TGTGCCAGCAGTTACTCGAGGGGTACTCAAAAGGAGCAGTTCTTC
CDR3: CASSYSRGTQKEQFF

J: TRBJ1-1
V: TRBV7-9
size: -
D: -
DNA: TGTGCCAGCAGAGGGGGAGGGCGTGAAGCTTTCTTT
CDR3: CASRGGGREAFF

J: TRBJ2-1
V: TRBV7-8
size: few
D: TRBD1
DNA: TGTGCCAGCAGCAACCGGACAGGGTTTTATTACAATGAGCAGTTCTTC
CDR3: CASSNRTGFYYNEQFF

J: TRBJ1-3
V: TRBV25-1
size: -
D: -
DNA: TGTGCCAGTATGACGGACACCATATATTTT
CDR3: CASMTDTIYF

J: TRBJ1-2
V: TRBV6-1
size: -
D: TRBD1
DNA: TGTGCCGGCAGTGAAGCAACAGGGGTGTATGGCTACACCTTC
CDR3: CAGSEATGVYGYTF

J: TRBJ2-3
V: TRBV7-8
size: -
D: -
DNA: TGTGCCAGCAGCTTAGTGCGTGGAGAACGTAGCACAGATACGCAGTATTTT
CDR3: CASSLVRGERSTDTQYF

J: TRBJ2-1
V: TRBV7-2
size: -
D: -
DNA: TGTGCCAGCAGCTTAGTTAGCTATGAGCAGTTCTTC
CDR3: CASSLVSYEQFF

J: TRBJ2-1
V: TRBV7-2
size: few
D: TRBD2
DNA: TGTGCCAGCAGCTTATTTAAAGGACTAGCGGGGGAATACAATGAGCAGTTCTTC
CDR3: CASSLFKGLAGEYNEQFF

J: TRBJ2-4
V: TRBV9
size: -
D: TRBD2
DNA: TGTGCCAGCAGCCACCCGGCAGTAGCGGGGGGTCTAGCCAAAAACATTCAGTACTTC
CDR3: CASSHPAVAGGLAKNIQYF

J: TRBJ1-1
V: TRBV20-1
size: -
D: -
DNA: TGCAGTGCTAGAGCCCGAGGTAACACTGAAGCTTTCTTT
CDR3: CSARARGNTEAFF

J: TRBJ2-1
V: TRBV20-1
size: -
D: -
DNA: TGCAGTGCTAGAGTCTCACAGGGAAAGGACAATGAGCAGTTCTTC
CDR3: CSARVSQGKDNEQFF

J: TRBJ2-2
V: TRBV7-6
size: -
D: -
DNA: TGTGCCAGCAGCTCTTACCCCGGGGCGCCGGGCACCGGGGAGCTGTTTTTT
CDR3: CASSSYPGAPGTGELFF